This TCR beta chain was profiled in a study of Ad26.COV2.S vaccination and SARS-CoV-2 variants (dated by TCRdb to the early 2020s). Looking at the study overall: Donors in the vaccine arm were drawn from COV1001, a multicentre, randomized, double-blind, placebo-controlled phase I-IIa trial testing Ad26.COV2.S in healthy adults. Ad26.COV2.S was given intramuscularly at 5x10^10 or 1x10^11 viral particles, as a single shot or as two shots 56 days apart. TCRbeta repertoire sequencing served as the tool for gauging how specific and how broad the SARS-CoV-2-reactive T cell receptors were following Ad26.COV2.S vaccination. The TCR-sequenced set comprised about 32 samples: approximately 19 Ad26.COV2.S vaccine recipients, 5 placebo recipients and 8 SARS-CoV-2 convalescent individuals. Trial participants were randomized into five groups of five, in which low-dose or high-dose Ad26.COV2.S was given once or twice, or placebo was given on both occasions. Investigators remained blinded to trial group allocation during experiments and outcome assessment. What the work shows at the level of the full study, not this receptor alone: It was noted by the authors that total T cell responses may have been underestimated by the TCR breadth and depth analyses. The study was not powered to compare responses between vaccine doses or regimens. Non-spike TCR breadth was comparable between vaccine and placebo recipients, consistent with the vaccine containing only spike. Compared with placebo recipients, Ad26.COV2.S recipients showed higher spike-specific TCR breadth (P = 0.0014). After vaccination, substantial breadth of spike-specific CD8+ and CD4+ T cell responses was reported.

As encoded in the germline V gene, CDR1 is SGHTA while CDR2 is FQGNSA. Its CDR3 holds 18 amino acids, cysteine through phenylalanine. The sequence is cut down to CDR3 DNA, 54 bases in frame from base 1. V and J lose 1 base and 6 bases, and a span of 21 bases separates them. The treatment or condition label for this specimen denotes: 15 to 20 received Ad26.COV2.S at low or high dose, single or two shots; roughly 5 received placebo; per-sample allocation not given. Repertoires of vaccine and placebo recipients were sequenced from samples collected on day 63 after the first injection. In Cohort 1b, roughly 26 adults aged 18-55 years were enrolled at a single site in Boston, USA, between 29 July and 7 August 2020. Ad26.COV2.S was a replication-incompetent adenovirus type 26 vector expressing a prefusion-stabilized SARS-CoV-2 spike protein from the original Wuhan strain. About this clone itself: No cognate antigen has been identified for it. Per-base qualities were not stored, and no clone one base away is much larger.

The immunoSEQ Assay was the method used to sequence TCRbeta CDR3 regions. After extraction, genomic DNA underwent amplification by bias-controlled multiplex PCR, followed by high-throughput sequencing. The authors' analysis ran thus. To quantify the absolute abundance of every unique TCRbeta CDR3 region, sequences were collapsed and filtered. Usable DNA was measured by amplifying reference genes present in all nucleated cells, and TCRbeta template counts were normalized to that usable DNA to estimate T cell fraction. Repertoire TCRs were annotated as SARS-CoV-2-specific when V gene, CDR3 amino acid sequence and J gene were exactly matched to a known reactive TCR set. The reference SARS-CoV-2 TCR set was obtained from MIRA and was filtered for enrichment in COVID-19-positive ImmuneCODE repertoires, whereby public or cross-reactive TCRs were removed. Drawing on the MIRA antigens, annotated TCRs were analysed further at the level of specific ORF or position within ORF. Breadth was defined as annotated unique rearrangements over total unique productive rearrangements; depth was the summed frequency of those rearrangements. Group comparisons of TCR breadth used two-sided Wilcoxon rank-sum tests. TCRdb mirrors the immuneACCESS table, restricted to in-frame sequences. Some clones are absent from its copies; in checked studies, under half trace to an unresolved V gene, and the reason for the others is unknown. V and J calls and clone size follow that table, whereas D and trimming were derived from the DNA. The sample data list 350,000 to 400,000 clones, and around nine tenths of these were observed just once. The top ten clones comprise under 2% of the sample.

This material consisted of peripheral blood, taken in a trial of Ad26.COV2.S vaccine versus placebo. This sequence was found in a person between 18 and 65 years old who received the Ad26.COV2.S COVID-19 vaccine or a placebo. The chain is made from TRBV7-2 and TRBJ2-2; confidence is insufficient to name the D gene. The nucleotides read TGTGCCAGCAGCTTAGACCTTCGGCTAGGATTAATGGCCGGGGAGCTGTTTTTT. It codes for CASSLDLRLGLMAGELFF. Where the CDR3 stops, the reference TRBV7-2 and TRBJ2-2 genes take over; the full variable domain is GAGVSQSPSNKVTEKGKDVELRCDPISGHTALYWYRQSLGQGLEFLIYFQGNSAPDKSGLPSDRFSAERTGGSVSTLTIQRTQQEDSAVYLCASSLDLRLGLMAGELFFGEGSRLTVL.